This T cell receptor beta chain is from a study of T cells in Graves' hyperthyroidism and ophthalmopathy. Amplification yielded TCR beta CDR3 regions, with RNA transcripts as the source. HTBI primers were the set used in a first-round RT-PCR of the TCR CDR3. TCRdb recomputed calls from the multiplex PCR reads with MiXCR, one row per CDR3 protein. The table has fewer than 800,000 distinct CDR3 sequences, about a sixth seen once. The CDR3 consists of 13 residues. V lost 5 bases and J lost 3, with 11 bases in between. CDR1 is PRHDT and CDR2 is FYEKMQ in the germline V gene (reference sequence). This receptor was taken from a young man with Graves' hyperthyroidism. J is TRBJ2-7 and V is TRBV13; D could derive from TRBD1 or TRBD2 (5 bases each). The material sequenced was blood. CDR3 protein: CASSQPGGYEQYF. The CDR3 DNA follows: TGTGCCAGCAGCCAACCTGGGGGCTACGAGCAGTACTTC.